A selection of T cell receptor beta chains follows, all from one sample in a study of beta chain features in type 1 diabetes. Method: immunoSEQ multiplex PCR; TCRdb's copy keeps in-frame clones and lacks some. The sample includes 150,000 to 200,000 clones, less than 10% of them seen just once. The material sequenced was central memory CD4+ T cells from blood. The receptors derive from a young man with type 1 diabetes. The CDR3 runs from the conserved cysteine through the conserved F or W. D genes are given only for firm matches. Clone size is given for some rows only: seen once, a few or many times, or a class if the clone is expanded.

d_call: NA
cdr3_length: 16
clone_size: few
j_call: TRBJ2-7
v_call: TRBV5-5
cdr3_nt: TGTGCCAGCAGCTCATTAGACAGAATGAAGACAGGCGAGCAGTACTTC
cdr3_aa: CASSSLDRMKTGEQYF

d_call: TRBD2
cdr3_length: 16
clone_size: NA
j_call: TRBJ2-1
v_call: TRBV29-1
cdr3_nt: TGCAGCGTTTTTCCGTGGACTAGCGGGAGCTACAATGAGCAGTTCTTC
cdr3_aa: CSVFPWTSGSYNEQFF

d_call: TRBD1
cdr3_length: 16
clone_size: NA
j_call: TRBJ1-5
v_call: TRBV19
cdr3_nt: TGTGCCAGTAACCCTGGGACAGGGTTTGGCAATCAGCCCCAGCATTTT
cdr3_aa: CASNPGTGFGNQPQHF

d_call: NA
cdr3_length: 15
clone_size: NA
j_call: TRBJ2-7
v_call: TRBV7-2
cdr3_nt: TGTGCCAGCAGCTTCTCTTACAGGAGGGGAAACGAGCAGTACTTC
cdr3_aa: CASSFSYRRGNEQYF

d_call: NA
cdr3_length: 16
clone_size: NA
j_call: TRBJ2-6
v_call: TRBV6-6
cdr3_nt: TGTGCCAGCAGTTTACAGACCACGCCCGGGGCCAACGTCCTGACTTTC
cdr3_aa: CASSLQTTPGANVLTF

d_call: TRBD1
cdr3_length: 15
clone_size: NA
j_call: TRBJ2-4
v_call: TRBV7-2
cdr3_nt: TGTGCCAGCAGCTTAGCCCCCGGGACAGGGGACATTCAGTACTTC
cdr3_aa: CASSLAPGTGDIQYF

d_call: TRBD2
cdr3_length: 14
clone_size: many
j_call: TRBJ2-5
v_call: TRBV29-1
cdr3_nt: TGCAGCGTTGATTCCGGGACTAGAGCCGAGACCCAGTACTTC
cdr3_aa: CSVDSGTRAETQYF

d_call: NA
cdr3_length: 18
clone_size: NA
j_call: TRBJ2-7
v_call: TRBV14
cdr3_nt: TGTGCCAGCAGCCAAGTTGCAGGGGGGACCCCGCCCTTCTACGAGCAGTACTTC
cdr3_aa: CASSQVAGGTPPFYEQYF

d_call: NA
cdr3_length: 12
clone_size: NA
j_call: TRBJ2-5
v_call: TRBV11-2
cdr3_nt: TGTGCCAGCAGTTACTCGCAAGAGACCCAGTACTTC
cdr3_aa: CASSYSQETQYF

d_call: TRBD2
cdr3_length: 14
clone_size: few
j_call: TRBJ2-5
v_call: TRBV6-6
cdr3_nt: TGTGCCAGCAGCCGCGGGGGGCCGGGGGAGACCCAGTACTTC
cdr3_aa: CASSRGGPGETQYF

d_call: TRBD1
cdr3_length: 13
clone_size: many
j_call: TRBJ1-5
v_call: TRBV18
cdr3_nt: TGTGCCAGCTCACCGGACAGGGATCAGCCCCAGCATTTT
cdr3_aa: CASSPDRDQPQHF

d_call: NA
cdr3_length: 13
clone_size: NA
j_call: TRBJ2-1
v_call: TRBV28
cdr3_nt: TGTGCCAGCAGTTTACCCCCCAACAATGAGCAGTTCTTC
cdr3_aa: CASSLPPNNEQFF

d_call: NA
cdr3_length: 14
clone_size: NA
j_call: TRBJ1-4
v_call: TRBV30
cdr3_nt: TGTGCCTGTCACAGGGAGCCAACTAATGAAAAACTGTTTTTT
cdr3_aa: CACHREPTNEKLFF

d_call: NA
cdr3_length: 14
clone_size: NA
j_call: TRBJ1-6
v_call: TRBV6-6
cdr3_nt: TGTGCCAGCAGTCCCGACAGAGATAATTCACCCCTCCACTTT
cdr3_aa: CASSPDRDNSPLHF

d_call: TRBD1
cdr3_length: 15
clone_size: few
j_call: TRBJ1-4
v_call: TRBV27
cdr3_nt: TGTGCCAGCAGTTTACGGGCAGGGGGTTTTGAAAAACTGTTTTTT
cdr3_aa: CASSLRAGGFEKLFF

d_call: NA
cdr3_length: 12
clone_size: NA
j_call: TRBJ1-2
v_call: TRBV7-9
cdr3_nt: TGTGCCAGCAGCTTCGGTCCGGGTGGCTACACCTTC
cdr3_aa: CASSFGPGGYTF

d_call: TRBD2
cdr3_length: 15
clone_size: few
j_call: TRBJ2-5
v_call: TRBV9
cdr3_nt: TGTGCCAGCACCCCAGGACTAGCGAGGCAAGAGACCCAGTACTTC
cdr3_aa: CASTPGLARQETQYF

d_call: TRBD1
cdr3_length: 15
clone_size: NA
j_call: TRBJ2-2
v_call: TRBV4-2
cdr3_nt: TGTGCCAGCAGCCTACAGGGGGCGAGCACCGGGGAGCTGTTTTTT
cdr3_aa: CASSLQGASTGELFF

d_call: NA
cdr3_length: 14
clone_size: NA
j_call: TRBJ1-2
v_call: TRBV30
cdr3_nt: TGTGCCTGGTCTTGGGGCTGGGAAGGGGATGGCTACACCTTC
cdr3_aa: CAWSWGWEGDGYTF

d_call: NA
cdr3_length: 15
clone_size: few
j_call: TRBJ2-7
v_call: TRBV30
cdr3_nt: TGTGCCTGGAGTGGCAGGGGTGAGAGCTCCTACGAGCAGTACTTC
cdr3_aa: CAWSGRGESSYEQYF

d_call: NA
cdr3_length: 15
clone_size: NA
j_call: TRBJ1-1
v_call: TRBV28
cdr3_nt: TGTGCCAGCAGCTACAGGAGGGGCGCGGTCACTGAAGCTTTCTTT
cdr3_aa: CASSYRRGAVTEAFF

d_call: NA
cdr3_length: 13
clone_size: few
j_call: TRBJ1-1
v_call: TRBV9
cdr3_nt: TGTGCCAGCAGCCCAGTGCTAGGGGCACGAGCTTTCTTT
cdr3_aa: CASSPVLGARAFF

d_call: NA
cdr3_length: 16
clone_size: few
j_call: TRBJ2-3
v_call: TRBV5-4
cdr3_nt: TGTGCCAGCAGCCCCACCGGGACACCCAGCACAGATACGCAGTATTTT
cdr3_aa: CASSPTGTPSTDTQYF

d_call: NA
cdr3_length: 13
clone_size: NA
j_call: TRBJ2-7
v_call: TRBV7-2
cdr3_nt: TGTGCCAGCAGCCCGGGGTGGGGTTACGAGCAGTACTTC
cdr3_aa: CASSPGWGYEQYF

d_call: NA
cdr3_length: 14
clone_size: NA
j_call: TRBJ2-7
v_call: TRBV12-5
cdr3_nt: TGTGCTAGTGGACACAGGGCGGGCCGTGTCGAGCAGTACTTC
cdr3_aa: CASGHRAGRVEQYF

d_call: NA
cdr3_length: 14
clone_size: few
j_call: TRBJ1-4
v_call: TRBV2
cdr3_nt: TGTGCCAGCAGTGCAGAGACAGGCGATGAAAAACTGTTTTTT
cdr3_aa: CASSAETGDEKLFF

d_call: TRBD2
cdr3_length: 15
clone_size: few
j_call: TRBJ2-5
v_call: TRBV4-2
cdr3_nt: TGTGCCAGCAGCCGGACGGGGGGGGCCCAAGAGACCCAGTACTTC
cdr3_aa: CASSRTGGAQETQYF

d_call: TRBD2
cdr3_length: 16
clone_size: NA
j_call: TRBJ2-3
v_call: TRBV28
cdr3_nt: TGTGCCAGCAGTTCAGCGACTAGCGGAAACACAGATACGCAGTATTTT
cdr3_aa: CASSSATSGNTDTQYF

d_call: TRBD1
cdr3_length: 14
clone_size: NA
j_call: TRBJ2-3
v_call: TRBV5-1
cdr3_nt: TGCGCCAGCAGCATAGGACAGGGCCCAGATACGCAGTATTTT
cdr3_aa: CASSIGQGPDTQYF

d_call: TRBD2
cdr3_length: 13
clone_size: few
j_call: TRBJ2-1
v_call: TRBV5-1
cdr3_nt: TGCGCCAGCAGCTTTAGCGGGCTCAATGAGCAGTTCTTC
cdr3_aa: CASSFSGLNEQFF

d_call: TRBD1
cdr3_length: 16
clone_size: NA
j_call: TRBJ1-2
v_call: TRBV2
cdr3_nt: TGTGCCAGCAGTGGGACAGGGGGATTGAAAGGGTATGGCTACACCTTC
cdr3_aa: CASSGTGGLKGYGYTF

d_call: TRBD1
cdr3_length: 15
clone_size: few
j_call: TRBJ1-2
v_call: TRBV2
cdr3_nt: TGTGCCAGCGGGAGATCGGACAGGGGGATTTATGGCTACACCTTC
cdr3_aa: CASGRSDRGIYGYTF

d_call: TRBD1
cdr3_length: 16
clone_size: many
j_call: TRBJ2-2
v_call: TRBV5-1
cdr3_nt: TGCGCCAGCAGCTTCATGACAGGGGGGAACACCGGGGAGCTGTTTTTT
cdr3_aa: CASSFMTGGNTGELFF

d_call: NA
cdr3_length: 12
clone_size: few
j_call: TRBJ2-5
v_call: TRBV6-5
cdr3_nt: TGTGCCAGCATGAGAGTCCAAGAGACCCAGTACTTC
cdr3_aa: CASMRVQETQYF

d_call: NA
cdr3_length: 16
clone_size: NA
j_call: TRBJ1-1
v_call: TRBV6-5
cdr3_nt: TGTGCCAGCAGTTACTCCGGCGCGCGGCAGTACACTGAAGCTTTCTTT
cdr3_aa: CASSYSGARQYTEAFF

d_call: NA
cdr3_length: 14
clone_size: NA
j_call: TRBJ2-2
v_call: TRBV4-3
cdr3_nt: TGCGCCAGCAGCCTTAGCGGTGAAACCGGGGAGCTGTTTTTT
cdr3_aa: CASSLSGETGELFF

d_call: NA
cdr3_length: 15
clone_size: NA
j_call: TRBJ2-7
v_call: TRBV9
cdr3_nt: TGTGCCAGCAACCTGAAACAGGCAGTCTCCTACGAGCAGTACTTC
cdr3_aa: CASNLKQAVSYEQYF

d_call: TRBD1
cdr3_length: 15
clone_size: few
j_call: TRBJ2-3
v_call: TRBV9
cdr3_nt: TGTGCCAGCAGCGTAGAAGGACAGGGGGCACATACGCAGTATTTT
cdr3_aa: CASSVEGQGAHTQYF

d_call: TRBD2
cdr3_length: 15
clone_size: NA
j_call: TRBJ2-1
v_call: TRBV6-5
cdr3_nt: TGTGCCATCAAATCTAGCGGGGGTGTGTACAATGAGCAGTTCTTC
cdr3_aa: CAIKSSGGVYNEQFF

d_call: TRBD2
cdr3_length: 16
clone_size: NA
j_call: TRBJ2-3
v_call: TRBV5-1
cdr3_nt: TGCGCCAGCAGCTTTCTAGCGGGGGCAAGCACAGATACGCAGTATTTT
cdr3_aa: CASSFLAGASTDTQYF

d_call: NA
cdr3_length: 14
clone_size: few
j_call: TRBJ2-2
v_call: TRBV19
cdr3_nt: TGTGCCAGCAAGACTCGGCGGAGGACCGGGGAGCTGTTTTTT
cdr3_aa: CASKTRRRTGELFF

d_call: TRBD2
cdr3_length: 21
clone_size: NA
j_call: TRBJ2-1
v_call: TRBV27
cdr3_nt: TGTGCCAGCAGTCGCCGCATTTTGGGGCATAGCGGGAGTTGGTCCTACAATGAGCAGTTCTTC
cdr3_aa: CASSRRILGHSGSWSYNEQFF

d_call: TRBD1
cdr3_length: 16
clone_size: NA
j_call: TRBJ1-3
v_call: TRBV5-1
cdr3_nt: TGCGCCAGCAGTTTAAAATACGGGACAGGAGGAAACACCATATATTTT
cdr3_aa: CASSLKYGTGGNTIYF

d_call: TRBD1
cdr3_length: 15
clone_size: NA
j_call: TRBJ1-2
v_call: TRBV5-4
cdr3_nt: TGTGCCAGCAGGTTATACGGGACAGGGGTAATTGGCTACACCTTC
cdr3_aa: CASRLYGTGVIGYTF

d_call: NA
cdr3_length: 14
clone_size: NA
j_call: TRBJ2-7
v_call: TRBV6-1
cdr3_nt: TGTGCCAGCAGTGAACAGGATCTCTCCTACGAGCAGTACTTC
cdr3_aa: CASSEQDLSYEQYF

d_call: NA
cdr3_length: 12
clone_size: NA
j_call: TRBJ2-2
v_call: TRBV5-6
cdr3_nt: TGTGCCAGCAGCTACTACACCGGGGAGCTGTTTTTT
cdr3_aa: CASSYYTGELFF

d_call: TRBD1
cdr3_length: 15
clone_size: few
j_call: TRBJ2-3
v_call: TRBV2
cdr3_nt: TGTGCCAGCAAAAGGGACAGCCTAACACCAGATACGCAGTATTTT
cdr3_aa: CASKRDSLTPDTQYF

d_call: TRBD1
cdr3_length: 14
clone_size: NA
j_call: TRBJ2-2
v_call: TRBV7-8
cdr3_nt: TGTGCCAGCAGCCCCGGGACAGTCACCGGGGAGCTGTTTTTT
cdr3_aa: CASSPGTVTGELFF

d_call: NA
cdr3_length: 14
clone_size: NA
j_call: TRBJ2-2
v_call: TRBV19
cdr3_nt: TGTGCCAGTAGTATGGGGCTGGGGACCGGGGAGCTGTTTTTT
cdr3_aa: CASSMGLGTGELFF

d_call: TRBD1
cdr3_length: 15
clone_size: NA
j_call: TRBJ2-3
v_call: TRBV29-1
cdr3_nt: TGCAGCGGAGGTGGACAGGGCGGGAACACAGATACGCAGTATTTT
cdr3_aa: CSGGGQGGNTDTQYF

d_call: NA
cdr3_length: 14
clone_size: few
j_call: TRBJ1-2
v_call: TRBV5-1
cdr3_nt: TGCGCCAGCAGCTTGGGTACAGGGAGCGATGGCTACACCTTC
cdr3_aa: CASSLGTGSDGYTF

d_call: NA
cdr3_length: 13
clone_size: many
j_call: TRBJ1-5
v_call: TRBV25-1
cdr3_nt: TGTGCCAGCAGTCGGGGGATGGATCAGCCCCAGCATTTT
cdr3_aa: CASSRGMDQPQHF

d_call: TRBD1
cdr3_length: 15
clone_size: NA
j_call: TRBJ2-7
v_call: TRBV6-5
cdr3_nt: TGTGCCAGCAGCTCCCGGGACAGGGGAACCTACGAGCAGTACTTC
cdr3_aa: CASSSRDRGTYEQYF

d_call: NA
cdr3_length: 15
clone_size: NA
j_call: TRBJ2-5
v_call: TRBV15
cdr3_nt: TGTGCCACCAGCAGACGACAGGCACGCCAAGAGACCCAGTACTTC
cdr3_aa: CATSRRQARQETQYF